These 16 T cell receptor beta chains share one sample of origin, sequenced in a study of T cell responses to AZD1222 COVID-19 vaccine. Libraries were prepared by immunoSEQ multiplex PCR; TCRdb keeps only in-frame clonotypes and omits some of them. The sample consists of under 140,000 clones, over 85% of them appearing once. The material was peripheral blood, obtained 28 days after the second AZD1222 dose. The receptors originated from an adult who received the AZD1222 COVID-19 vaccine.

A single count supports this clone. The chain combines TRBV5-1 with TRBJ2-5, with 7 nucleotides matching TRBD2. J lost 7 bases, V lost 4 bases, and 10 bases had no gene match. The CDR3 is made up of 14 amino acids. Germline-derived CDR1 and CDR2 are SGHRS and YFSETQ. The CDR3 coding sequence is TGCGCCAGCAGCCCCGGACTAGAGAGGGGGACCCAGTACTTC. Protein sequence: CASSPGLERGTQYF.

In DNA, the CDR3 is TGTGCCAGCAGCTTAGGTTCCGTCGGCCAAGAGACCCAGTACTTC. Its translation is CASSLGSVGQETQYF. This chain links TRBV11-2 with TRBJ2-5; D not resolved. CDR3 length equals 15 residues. Trimming stripped 1 base from V and 1 base from J, with 10 bases between. The germline CDR1 and CDR2 sequences are SGHAT and FQNNGV.

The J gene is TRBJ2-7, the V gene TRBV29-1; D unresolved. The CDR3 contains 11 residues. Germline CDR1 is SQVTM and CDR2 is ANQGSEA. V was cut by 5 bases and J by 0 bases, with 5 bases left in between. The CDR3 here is CSVRLSYEQYF. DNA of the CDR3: TGCAGCGTTCGCCTCTCCTACGAGCAGTACTTC.

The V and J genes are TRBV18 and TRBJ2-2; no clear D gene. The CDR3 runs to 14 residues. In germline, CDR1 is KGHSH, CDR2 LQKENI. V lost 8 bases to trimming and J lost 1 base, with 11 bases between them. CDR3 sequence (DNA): TGTGCCAGCCGTACAAGTAGGAACACCGGGGAGCTGTTTTTT. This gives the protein CASRTSRNTGELFF.

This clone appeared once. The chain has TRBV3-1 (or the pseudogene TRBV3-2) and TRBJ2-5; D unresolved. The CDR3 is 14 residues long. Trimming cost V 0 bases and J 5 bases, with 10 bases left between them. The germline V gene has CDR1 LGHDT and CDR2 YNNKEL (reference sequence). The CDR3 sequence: CASSQESRSETQYF. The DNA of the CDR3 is TGTGCCAGCAGCCAAGAATCAAGGAGTGAGACCCAGTACTTC.

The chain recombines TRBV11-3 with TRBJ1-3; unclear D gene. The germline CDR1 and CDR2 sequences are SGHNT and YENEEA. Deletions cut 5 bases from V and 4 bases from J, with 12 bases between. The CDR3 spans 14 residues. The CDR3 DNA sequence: TGTGCCAGCAGCCCTGGTCCGGCAGGAAACACCATATATTTT. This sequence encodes CASSPGPAGNTIYF.

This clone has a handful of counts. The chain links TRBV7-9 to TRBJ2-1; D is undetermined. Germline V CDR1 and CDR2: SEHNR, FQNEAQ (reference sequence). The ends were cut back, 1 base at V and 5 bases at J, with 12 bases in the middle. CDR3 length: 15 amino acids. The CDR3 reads CASSLVRQGNNEQFF. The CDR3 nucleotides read TGTGCCAGCAGCTTAGTCCGCCAAGGGAACAATGAGCAGTTCTTC.

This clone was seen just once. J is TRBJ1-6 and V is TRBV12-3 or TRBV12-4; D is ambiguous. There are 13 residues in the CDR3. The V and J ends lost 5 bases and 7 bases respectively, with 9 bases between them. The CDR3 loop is CASSVLRNSPLHF. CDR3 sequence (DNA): TGTGCCAGCAGTGTACTAAGGAATTCACCCCTCCACTTT.

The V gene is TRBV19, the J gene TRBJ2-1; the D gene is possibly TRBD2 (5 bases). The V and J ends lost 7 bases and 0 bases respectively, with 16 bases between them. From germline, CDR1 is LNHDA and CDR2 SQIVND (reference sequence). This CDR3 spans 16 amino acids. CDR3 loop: CASTIRAGPSYNEQFF. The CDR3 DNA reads TGTGCCAGTACTATTAGGGCGGGTCCCTCCTACAATGAGCAGTTCTTC.

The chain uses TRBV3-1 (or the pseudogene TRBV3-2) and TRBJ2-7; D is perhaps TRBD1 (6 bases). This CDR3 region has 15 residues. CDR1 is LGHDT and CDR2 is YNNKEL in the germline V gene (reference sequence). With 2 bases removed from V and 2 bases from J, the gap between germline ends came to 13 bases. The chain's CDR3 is CASSQLPDRAYEQYF. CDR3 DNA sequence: TGTGCCAGCAGCCAACTCCCGGACAGAGCCTACGAGCAGTACTTC.

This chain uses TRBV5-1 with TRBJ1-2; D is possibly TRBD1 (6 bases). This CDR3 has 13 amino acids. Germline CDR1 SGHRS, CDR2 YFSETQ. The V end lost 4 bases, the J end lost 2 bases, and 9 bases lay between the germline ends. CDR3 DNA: TGCGCCAGCAGCACCGGACAGAACTATGGCTACACCTTC. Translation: CASSTGQNYGYTF. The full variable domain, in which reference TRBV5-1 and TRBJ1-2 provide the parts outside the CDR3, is KAGVTQTPRYLIKTRGQQVTLSCSPISGHRSVSWYQQTPGQGLQFLFEYFSETQRNKGNFPGRFSGRQFSNSRSEMNVSTLELGDSALYLCASSTGQNYGYTFGSGTRLTVV.

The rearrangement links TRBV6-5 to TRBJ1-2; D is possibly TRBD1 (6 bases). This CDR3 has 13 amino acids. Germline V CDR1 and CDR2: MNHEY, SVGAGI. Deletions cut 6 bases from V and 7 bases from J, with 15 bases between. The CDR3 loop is CASRQTGIAGYTF. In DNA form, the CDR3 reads TGTGCCAGCAGACAAACAGGGATTGCTGGCTACACCTTC.

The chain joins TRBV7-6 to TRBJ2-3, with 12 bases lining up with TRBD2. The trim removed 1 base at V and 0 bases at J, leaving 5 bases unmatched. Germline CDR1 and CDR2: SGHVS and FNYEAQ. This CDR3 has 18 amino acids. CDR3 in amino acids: CASSLGLAGGFSTDTQYF. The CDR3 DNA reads TGTGCCAGCAGCTTAGGGCTAGCGGGGGGGTTTAGCACAGATACGCAGTATTTT.

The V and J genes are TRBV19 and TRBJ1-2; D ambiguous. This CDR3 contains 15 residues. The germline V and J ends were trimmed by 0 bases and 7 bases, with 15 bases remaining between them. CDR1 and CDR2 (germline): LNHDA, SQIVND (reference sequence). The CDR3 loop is CASSIDSRTGLGYTF. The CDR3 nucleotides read TGTGCCAGTAGTATAGATTCGAGGACGGGCCTTGGCTACACCTTC.

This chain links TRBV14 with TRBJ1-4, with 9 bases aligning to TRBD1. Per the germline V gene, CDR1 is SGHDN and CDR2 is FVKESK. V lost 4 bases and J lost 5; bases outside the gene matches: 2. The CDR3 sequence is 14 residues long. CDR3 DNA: TGTGCCAGCAGCCCGACAGGGGGGAATGAAAAACTGTTTTTT. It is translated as CASSPTGGNEKLFF.

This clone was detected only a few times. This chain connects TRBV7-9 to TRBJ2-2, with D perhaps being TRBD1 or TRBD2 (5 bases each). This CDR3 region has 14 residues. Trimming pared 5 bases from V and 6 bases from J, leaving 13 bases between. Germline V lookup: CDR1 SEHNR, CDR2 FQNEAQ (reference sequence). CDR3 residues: CASSPSRGAGELFF. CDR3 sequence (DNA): TGTGCCAGCAGCCCGTCCAGAGGGGCCGGGGAGCTGTTTTTT. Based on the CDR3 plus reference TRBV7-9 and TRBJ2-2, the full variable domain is DTGVSQNPRHKITKRGQNVTFRCDPISEHNRLYWYRQTLGQGPEFLTYFQNEAQLEKSRLLSDRFSAERPKGSFSTLEIQRTEQGDSAMYLCASSPSRGAGELFFGEGSRLTVL.